This T cell receptor beta chain was observed in a study of blood T cell repertoires in COVID-19. At the level of the study: COVID-19 samples, acute and convalescent, were from the United States, Italy and Spain. PBMCs, B-cell-depleted T cells, or T cells were the source of the cDNA or gDNA that made up the material.

Original processing notes: Reference gene primer amplification in the assay estimated nucleated cell counts. Data came from immunoSEQ multiplex PCR; TCRdb stores just in-frame clones and leaves some out. That table supplies the V and J calls and clone size; D and trimming were determined from the DNA. The sample shows 72,000 or so clones, more than 75% of them seen only once. The sample taken for sequencing was peripheral blood. The sequence was collected from a woman aged 60-70 years with acute or convalescent COVID-19.

In DNA, the CDR3 is TGTGCCAGCAGCTTAATCCCCTCTAGTCAAGAAACGCAGTATTTT. This translates into CASSLIPSSQETQYF. This rearrangement joins TRBV7-9 to TRBJ2-3; D unresolved. V gave up 2 bases and J gave up 9 bases, with 18 bases separating them. CDR3 size: 15 residues. Germline V gene lookup returns CDR1 SEHNR and CDR2 FQNEAQ (reference sequence). The variable domain in full, completed from reference TRBV7-9 and TRBJ2-3, reads DTGVSQNPRHKITKRGQNVTFRCDPISEHNRLYWYRQTLGQGPEFLTYFQNEAQLEKSRLLSDRFSAERPKGSFSTLEIQRTEQGDSAMYLCASSLIPSSQETQYFGPGTRLTVL.